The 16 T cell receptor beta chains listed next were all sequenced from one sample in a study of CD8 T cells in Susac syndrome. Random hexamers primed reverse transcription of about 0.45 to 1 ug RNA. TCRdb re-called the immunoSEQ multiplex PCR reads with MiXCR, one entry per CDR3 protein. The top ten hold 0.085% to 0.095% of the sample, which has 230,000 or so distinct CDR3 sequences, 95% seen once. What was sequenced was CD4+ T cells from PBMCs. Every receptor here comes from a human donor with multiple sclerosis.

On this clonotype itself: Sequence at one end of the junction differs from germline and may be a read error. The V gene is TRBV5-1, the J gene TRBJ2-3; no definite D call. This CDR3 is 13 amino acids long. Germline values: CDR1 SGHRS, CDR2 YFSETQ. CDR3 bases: TGTGCCAGCAGCGTATCAAGCACAGATACGCAGTATTTT. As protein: CASSVSSTDTQYF.

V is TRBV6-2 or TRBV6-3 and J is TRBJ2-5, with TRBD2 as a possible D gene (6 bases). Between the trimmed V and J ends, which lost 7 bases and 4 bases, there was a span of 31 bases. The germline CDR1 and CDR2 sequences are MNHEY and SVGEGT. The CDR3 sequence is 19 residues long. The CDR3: CASNPISLARYRAGETQYF. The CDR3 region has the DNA TGTGCCAGCAACCCCATTTCTCTAGCGCGATACAGAGCGGGAGAGACCCAGTACTTC.

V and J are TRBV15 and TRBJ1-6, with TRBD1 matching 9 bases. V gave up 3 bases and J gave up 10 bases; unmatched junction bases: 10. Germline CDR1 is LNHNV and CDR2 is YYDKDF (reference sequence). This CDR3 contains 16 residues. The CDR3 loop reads CATSRRTGTGISPLHF. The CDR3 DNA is TGTGCCACCAGCAGGCGGACCGGGACAGGGATATCACCCCTCCACTTT.

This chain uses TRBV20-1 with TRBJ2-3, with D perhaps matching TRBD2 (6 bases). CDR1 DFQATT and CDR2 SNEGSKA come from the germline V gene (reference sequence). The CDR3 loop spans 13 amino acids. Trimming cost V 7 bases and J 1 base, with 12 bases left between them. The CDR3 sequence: CSVVGGGTDTQYF. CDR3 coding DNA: TGCAGTGTTGTTGGCGGGGGCACAGATACGCAGTATTTT.

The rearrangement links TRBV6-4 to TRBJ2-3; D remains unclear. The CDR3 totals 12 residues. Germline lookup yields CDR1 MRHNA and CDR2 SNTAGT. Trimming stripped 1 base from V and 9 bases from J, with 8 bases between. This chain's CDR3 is CASSDFGGTQYF. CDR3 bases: TGTGCCAGCAGTGACTTCGGCGGAACGCAGTATTTT.

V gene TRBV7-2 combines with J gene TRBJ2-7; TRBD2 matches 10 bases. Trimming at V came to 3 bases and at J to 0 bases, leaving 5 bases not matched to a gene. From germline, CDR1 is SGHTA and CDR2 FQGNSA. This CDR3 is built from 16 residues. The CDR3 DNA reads TGTGCCAGCAGCTTGACGACTAGCGGGTTCTCCTACGAGCAGTACTTC. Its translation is CASSLTTSGFSYEQYF.

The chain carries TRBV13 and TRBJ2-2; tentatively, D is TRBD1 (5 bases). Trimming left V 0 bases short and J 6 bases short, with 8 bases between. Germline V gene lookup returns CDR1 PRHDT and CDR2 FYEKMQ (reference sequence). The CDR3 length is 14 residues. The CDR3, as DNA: TGTGCCAGCAGCTTAGGCCCAGGGCCCGGGGAGCTGTTTTTT. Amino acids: CASSLGPGPGELFF. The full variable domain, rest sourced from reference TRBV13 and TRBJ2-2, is AAGVIQSPRHLIKEKRETATLKCYPIPRHDTVYWYQQGPGQDPQFLISFYEKMQSDKGSIPDRFSAQQFSDYHSELNMSSLELGDSALYFCASSLGPGPGELFFGEGSRLTVL.

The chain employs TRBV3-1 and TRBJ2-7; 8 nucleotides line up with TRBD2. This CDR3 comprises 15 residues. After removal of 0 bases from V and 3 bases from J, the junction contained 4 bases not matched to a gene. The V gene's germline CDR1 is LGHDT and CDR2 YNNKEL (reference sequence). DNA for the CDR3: TGTGCCAGCAGCCAAGAGGGACTAGGGGTCTACGAGCAGTACTTC. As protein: CASSQEGLGVYEQYF.

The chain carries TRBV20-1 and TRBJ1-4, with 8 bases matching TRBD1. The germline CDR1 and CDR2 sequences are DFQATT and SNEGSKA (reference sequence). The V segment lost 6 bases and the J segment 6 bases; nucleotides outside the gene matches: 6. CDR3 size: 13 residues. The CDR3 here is CSAPGQADEKLFF. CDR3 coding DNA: TGCAGTGCCCCGGGACAGGCGGATGAAAAACTGTTTTTT.

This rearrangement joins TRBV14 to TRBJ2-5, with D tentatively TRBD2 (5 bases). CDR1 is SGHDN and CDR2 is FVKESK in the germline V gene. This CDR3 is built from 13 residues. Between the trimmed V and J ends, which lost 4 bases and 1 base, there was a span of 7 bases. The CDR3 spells CASSRGFQETQYF. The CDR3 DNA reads TGTGCCAGCAGCCGAGGGTTCCAAGAGACCCAGTACTTC.

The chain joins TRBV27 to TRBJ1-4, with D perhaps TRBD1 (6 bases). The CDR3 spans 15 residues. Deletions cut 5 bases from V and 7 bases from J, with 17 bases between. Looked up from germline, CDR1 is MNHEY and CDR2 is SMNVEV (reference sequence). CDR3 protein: CASSNYRAGVEKLFF. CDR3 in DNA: TGTGCCAGCAGTAACTACAGGGCAGGAGTTGAAAAACTGTTTTTT.

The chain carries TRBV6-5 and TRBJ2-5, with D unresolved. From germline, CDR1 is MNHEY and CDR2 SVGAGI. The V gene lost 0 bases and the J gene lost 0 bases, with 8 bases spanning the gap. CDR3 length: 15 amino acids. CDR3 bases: TGTGCCAGCAGTTACTCTCGACCGTACCAAGAGACCCAGTACTTC. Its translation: CASSYSRPYQETQYF.

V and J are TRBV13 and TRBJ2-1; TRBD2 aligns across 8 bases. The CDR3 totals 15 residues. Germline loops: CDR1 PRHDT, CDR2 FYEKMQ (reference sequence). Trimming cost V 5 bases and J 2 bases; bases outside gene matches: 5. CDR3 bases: TGTGCCAGCAGCCCACTAGCGGTTACCTACAATGAGCAGTTCTTC. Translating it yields CASSPLAVTYNEQFF.

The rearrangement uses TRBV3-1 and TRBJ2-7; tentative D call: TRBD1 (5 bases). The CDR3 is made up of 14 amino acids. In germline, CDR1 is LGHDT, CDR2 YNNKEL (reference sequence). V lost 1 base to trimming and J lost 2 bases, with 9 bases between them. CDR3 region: CASSQGGSTYEQYF. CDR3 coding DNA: TGTGCCAGCAGCCAAGGGGGCAGCACCTACGAGCAGTACTTC.

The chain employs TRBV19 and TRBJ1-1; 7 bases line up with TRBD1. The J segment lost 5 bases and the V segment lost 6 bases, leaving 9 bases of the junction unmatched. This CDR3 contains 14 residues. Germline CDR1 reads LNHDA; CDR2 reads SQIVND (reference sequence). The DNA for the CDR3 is TGTGCCAGTAGCGTCACAGGGGTGGGAACTGAAGCTTTCTTT. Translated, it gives CASSVTGVGTEAFF.

The CDR3 sequence is CASSVAGSASYEQYF. The CDR3 bases are TGTGCCAGCAGCGTAGCCGGCTCCGCCTCCTACGAGCAGTACTTC. The chain carries TRBV9 and TRBJ2-7; unclear D gene. Deletions cut 0 bases from V and 0 bases from J, with 10 bases between. Per germline, CDR1 SGDLS and CDR2 YYNGEE. This CDR3 has 15 amino acids.